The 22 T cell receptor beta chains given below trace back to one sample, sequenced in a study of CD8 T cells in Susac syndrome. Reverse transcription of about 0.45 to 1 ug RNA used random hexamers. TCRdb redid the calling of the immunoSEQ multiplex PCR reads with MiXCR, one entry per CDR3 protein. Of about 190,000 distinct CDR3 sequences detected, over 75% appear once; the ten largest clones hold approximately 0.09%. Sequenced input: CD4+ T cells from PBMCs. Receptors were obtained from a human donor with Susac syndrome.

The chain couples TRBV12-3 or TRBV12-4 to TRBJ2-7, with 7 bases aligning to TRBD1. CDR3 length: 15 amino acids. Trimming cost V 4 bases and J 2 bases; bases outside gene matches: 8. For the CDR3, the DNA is TGTGCCAGCAGTTCAAGGACAGGTCTTGCCTACGAGCAGTACTTC. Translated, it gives CASSSRTGLAYEQYF.

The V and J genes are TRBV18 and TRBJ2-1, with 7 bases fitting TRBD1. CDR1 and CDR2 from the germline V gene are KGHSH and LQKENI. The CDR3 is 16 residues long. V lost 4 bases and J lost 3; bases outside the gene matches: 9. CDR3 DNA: TGTGCCAGCTCACTCTTTGGACAGGATAACTACAATGAGCAGTTCTTC. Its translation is CASSLFGQDNYNEQFF.

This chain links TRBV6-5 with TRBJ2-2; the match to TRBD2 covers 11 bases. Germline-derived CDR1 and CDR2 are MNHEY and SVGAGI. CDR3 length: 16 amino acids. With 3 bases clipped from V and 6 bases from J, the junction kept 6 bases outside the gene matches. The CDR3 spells CASSYSGRAGSGELFF. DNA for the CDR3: TGTGCCAGCAGTTATAGCGGGAGGGCCGGCTCCGGGGAGCTGTTTTTT.

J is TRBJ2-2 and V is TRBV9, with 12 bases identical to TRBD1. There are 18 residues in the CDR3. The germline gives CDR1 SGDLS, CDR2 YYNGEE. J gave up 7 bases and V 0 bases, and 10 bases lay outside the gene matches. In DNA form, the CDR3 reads TGTGCCAGCAGCGTAGCGGCTTTGGGACAGGGGGCTGGCGGGGAGCTGTTTTTT. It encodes CASSVAALGQGAGGELFF.

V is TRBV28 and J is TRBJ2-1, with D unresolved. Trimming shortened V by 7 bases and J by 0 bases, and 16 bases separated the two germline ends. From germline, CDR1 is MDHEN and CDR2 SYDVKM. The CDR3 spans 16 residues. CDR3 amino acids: CASTLLDGLSYNEQFF. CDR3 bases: TGTGCCAGCACCCTCCTGGACGGGCTCTCCTACAATGAGCAGTTCTTC. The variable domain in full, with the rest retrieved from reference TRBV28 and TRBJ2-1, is DVKVTQSSRYLVKRTGEKVFLECVQDMDHENMFWYRQDPGLGLRLIYFSYDVKMKEKGDIPEGYSVSREKKERFSLILESASTNQTSMYLCASTLLDGLSYNEQFFGPGTRLTVL.

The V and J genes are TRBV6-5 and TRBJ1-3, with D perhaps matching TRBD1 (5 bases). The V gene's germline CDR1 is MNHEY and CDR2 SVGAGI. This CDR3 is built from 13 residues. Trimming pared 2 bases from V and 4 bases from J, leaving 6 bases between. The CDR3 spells CASSYNRGNTIYF. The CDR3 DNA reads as TGTGCCAGCAGTTACAACAGGGGAAACACCATATATTTT.

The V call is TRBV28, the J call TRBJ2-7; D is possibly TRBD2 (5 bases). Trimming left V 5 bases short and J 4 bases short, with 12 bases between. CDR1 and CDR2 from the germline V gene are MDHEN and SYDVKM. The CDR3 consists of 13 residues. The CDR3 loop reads CASSPRTPYEQYF. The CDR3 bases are TGTGCCAGCAGTCCTCGGACTCCATACGAGCAGTACTTC.

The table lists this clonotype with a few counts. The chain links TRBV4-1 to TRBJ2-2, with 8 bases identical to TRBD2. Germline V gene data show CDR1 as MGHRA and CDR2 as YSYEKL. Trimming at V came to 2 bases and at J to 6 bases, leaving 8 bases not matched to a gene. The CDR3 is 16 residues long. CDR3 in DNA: TGCGCCAGCAGCCAACCTCCACGGGGGGGTTCCGGGGAGCTGTTTTTT. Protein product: CASSQPPRGGSGELFF.

The CDR3 region is CASSTQGLSGYTF. The CDR3 nucleotides read TGTGCCAGCAGTACACAGGGGCTGAGTGGCTACACCTTC. The chain links TRBV7-8 to TRBJ1-2; 7 bases agree with TRBD1. Germline V gene lookup returns CDR1 SGHVS and CDR2 FQNEAQ. The CDR3 contains 13 residues. The V segment lost 6 bases and the J segment 7 bases; nucleotides outside the gene matches: 8.

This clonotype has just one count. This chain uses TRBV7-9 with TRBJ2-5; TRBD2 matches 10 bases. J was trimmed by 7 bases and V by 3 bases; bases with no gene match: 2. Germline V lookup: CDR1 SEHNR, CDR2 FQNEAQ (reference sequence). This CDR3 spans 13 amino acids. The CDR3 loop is CASSLASGRTQYF. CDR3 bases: TGTGCCAGCAGCTTGGCTAGCGGGAGGACCCAGTACTTC.

The CDR3 here is CASSLPGRNTEAFF. In DNA form, the CDR3 reads TGTGCCAGTAGCCTCCCGGGGCGGAACACTGAAGCTTTCTTT. The rearrangement uses TRBV19 and TRBJ1-1, with D tentatively TRBD1 (5 bases). Germline assignment: CDR1 LNHDA and CDR2 SQIVND (reference sequence). V lost 6 bases to trimming and J lost 1 base, with 12 bases between them. This CDR3 has 14 amino acids.

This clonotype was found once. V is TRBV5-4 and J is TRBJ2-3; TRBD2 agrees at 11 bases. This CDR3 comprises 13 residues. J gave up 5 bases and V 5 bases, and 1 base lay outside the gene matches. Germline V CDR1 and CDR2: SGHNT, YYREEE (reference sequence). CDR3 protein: CASRLAGEDTQYF. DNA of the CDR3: TGTGCCAGCAGACTAGCGGGAGAAGATACGCAGTATTTT. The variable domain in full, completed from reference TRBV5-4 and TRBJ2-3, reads ETGVTQSPTHLIKTRGQQVTLRCSSQSGHNTVSWYQQALGQGPQFIFQYYREEENGRGNFPPRFSGLQFPNYSSELNVNALELDDSALYLCASRLAGEDTQYFGPGTRLTVL.

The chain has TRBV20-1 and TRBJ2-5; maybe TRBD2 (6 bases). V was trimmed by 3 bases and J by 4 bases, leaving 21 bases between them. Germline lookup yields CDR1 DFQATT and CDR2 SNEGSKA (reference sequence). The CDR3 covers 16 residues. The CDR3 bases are TGCAGTGCTAGTCCCCTAGCGATTTCGTTAGGAGAGACCCAGTACTTC. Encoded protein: CSASPLAISLGETQYF.

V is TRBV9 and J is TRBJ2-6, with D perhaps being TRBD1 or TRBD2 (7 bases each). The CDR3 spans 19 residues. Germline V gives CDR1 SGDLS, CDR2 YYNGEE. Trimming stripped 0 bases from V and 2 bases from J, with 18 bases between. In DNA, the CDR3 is TGTGCCAGCAGCGTAGAATACAGGGGAGGGTTTGCTGGGGCCAACGTCCTGACTTTC. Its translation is CASSVEYRGGFAGANVLTF.

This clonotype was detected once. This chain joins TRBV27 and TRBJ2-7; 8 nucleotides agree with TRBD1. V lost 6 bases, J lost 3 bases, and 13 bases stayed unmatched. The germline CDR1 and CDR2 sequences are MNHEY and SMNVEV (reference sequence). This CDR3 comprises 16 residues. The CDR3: CASSPNSRGRFYEQYF. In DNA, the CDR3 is TGTGCCAGCAGCCCTAATTCCAGGGGGCGCTTCTACGAGCAGTACTTC.

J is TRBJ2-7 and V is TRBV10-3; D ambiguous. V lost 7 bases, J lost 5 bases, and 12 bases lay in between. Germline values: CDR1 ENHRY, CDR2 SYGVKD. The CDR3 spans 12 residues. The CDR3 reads CAIMGSSNEQYF. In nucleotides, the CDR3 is TGTGCCATCATGGGCAGCAGCAACGAGCAGTACTTC.

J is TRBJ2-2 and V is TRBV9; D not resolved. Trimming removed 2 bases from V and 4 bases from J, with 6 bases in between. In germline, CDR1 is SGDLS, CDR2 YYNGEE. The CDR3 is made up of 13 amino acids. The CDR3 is CASSVEVTGELFF. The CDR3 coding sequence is TGTGCCAGCAGCGTCGAGGTCACCGGGGAGCTGTTTTTT.

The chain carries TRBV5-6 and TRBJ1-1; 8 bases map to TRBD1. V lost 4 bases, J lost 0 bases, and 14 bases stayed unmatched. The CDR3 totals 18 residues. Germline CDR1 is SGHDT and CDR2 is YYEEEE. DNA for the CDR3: TGTGCCAGCAGCCCAACCATGAGCAGGGGGCGATTGAACACTGAAGCTTTCTTT. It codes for CASSPTMSRGRLNTEAFF.

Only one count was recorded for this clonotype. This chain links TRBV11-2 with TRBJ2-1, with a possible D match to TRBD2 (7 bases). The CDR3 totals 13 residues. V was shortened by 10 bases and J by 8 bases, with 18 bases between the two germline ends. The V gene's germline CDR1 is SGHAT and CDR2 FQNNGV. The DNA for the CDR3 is TGTGCCACCTCAAGAGGGGGGGGTTATGAGCAGTTCTTC. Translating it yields CATSRGGGYEQFF.

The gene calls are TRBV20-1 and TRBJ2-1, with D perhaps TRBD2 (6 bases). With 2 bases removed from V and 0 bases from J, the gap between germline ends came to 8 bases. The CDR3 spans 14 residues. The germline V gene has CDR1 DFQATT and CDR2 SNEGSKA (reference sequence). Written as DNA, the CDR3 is TGCAGTGCTAGACGCGGGGACTCCTACAATGAGCAGTTCTTC. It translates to CSARRGDSYNEQFF.

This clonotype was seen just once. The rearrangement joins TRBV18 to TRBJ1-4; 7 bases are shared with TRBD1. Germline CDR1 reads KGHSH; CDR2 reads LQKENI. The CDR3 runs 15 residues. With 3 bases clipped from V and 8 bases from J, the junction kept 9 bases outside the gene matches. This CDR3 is CASSPSTGITEKLFF. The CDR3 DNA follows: TGTGCCAGCTCACCGTCGACAGGGATAACGGAAAAACTGTTTTTT. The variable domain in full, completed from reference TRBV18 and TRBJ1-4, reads NAGVMQNPRHLVRRRGQEARLRCSPMKGHSHVYWYRQLPEEGLKFMVYLQKENIIDESGMPKERFSAEFPKEGPSILRIQQVVRGDSAAYFCASSPSTGITEKLFFGSGTQLSVL.

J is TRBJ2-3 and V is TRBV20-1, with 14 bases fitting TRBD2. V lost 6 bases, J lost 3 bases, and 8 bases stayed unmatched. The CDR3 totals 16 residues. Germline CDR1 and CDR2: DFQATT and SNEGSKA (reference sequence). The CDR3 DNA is TGCAGTGCCATCATCTGGACTAGCGGGGGGACAGATACGCAGTATTTT. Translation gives CSAIIWTSGGTDTQYF.